The subject of this entry is one T cell receptor beta chain. Its target is not known. This entry is derived from a study of cytomegalovirus exposure and HLA in healthy donors. Data came from immunoSEQ multiplex PCR; TCRdb stores just in-frame clones and leaves some out. In the table there are more than 200,000 clones, about 92% of which are singletons. Notes on the study in general: It was reported that the classifier diagnosed cytomegalovirus status with high specificity and sensitivity in both the original and validation cohorts.

Trimming removed 6 bases from V and 14 bases from J; junction bases left unmatched: 14. Germline-derived CDR1 and CDR2 are SQVTM and ANQGSEA. The CDR3 totals 13 residues. The sequence was collected from a woman aged 25 to 39 in good health and CMV-seronegative. What was sequenced was PBMCs. This chain uses TRBV29-1 with TRBJ2-1; the match to TRBD1 covers 9 bases. The CDR3: CSVPDRGSDVKFF. The CDR3, as DNA: TGCAGCGTCCCCGACAGGGGGTCTGACGTAAAGTTCTTC.